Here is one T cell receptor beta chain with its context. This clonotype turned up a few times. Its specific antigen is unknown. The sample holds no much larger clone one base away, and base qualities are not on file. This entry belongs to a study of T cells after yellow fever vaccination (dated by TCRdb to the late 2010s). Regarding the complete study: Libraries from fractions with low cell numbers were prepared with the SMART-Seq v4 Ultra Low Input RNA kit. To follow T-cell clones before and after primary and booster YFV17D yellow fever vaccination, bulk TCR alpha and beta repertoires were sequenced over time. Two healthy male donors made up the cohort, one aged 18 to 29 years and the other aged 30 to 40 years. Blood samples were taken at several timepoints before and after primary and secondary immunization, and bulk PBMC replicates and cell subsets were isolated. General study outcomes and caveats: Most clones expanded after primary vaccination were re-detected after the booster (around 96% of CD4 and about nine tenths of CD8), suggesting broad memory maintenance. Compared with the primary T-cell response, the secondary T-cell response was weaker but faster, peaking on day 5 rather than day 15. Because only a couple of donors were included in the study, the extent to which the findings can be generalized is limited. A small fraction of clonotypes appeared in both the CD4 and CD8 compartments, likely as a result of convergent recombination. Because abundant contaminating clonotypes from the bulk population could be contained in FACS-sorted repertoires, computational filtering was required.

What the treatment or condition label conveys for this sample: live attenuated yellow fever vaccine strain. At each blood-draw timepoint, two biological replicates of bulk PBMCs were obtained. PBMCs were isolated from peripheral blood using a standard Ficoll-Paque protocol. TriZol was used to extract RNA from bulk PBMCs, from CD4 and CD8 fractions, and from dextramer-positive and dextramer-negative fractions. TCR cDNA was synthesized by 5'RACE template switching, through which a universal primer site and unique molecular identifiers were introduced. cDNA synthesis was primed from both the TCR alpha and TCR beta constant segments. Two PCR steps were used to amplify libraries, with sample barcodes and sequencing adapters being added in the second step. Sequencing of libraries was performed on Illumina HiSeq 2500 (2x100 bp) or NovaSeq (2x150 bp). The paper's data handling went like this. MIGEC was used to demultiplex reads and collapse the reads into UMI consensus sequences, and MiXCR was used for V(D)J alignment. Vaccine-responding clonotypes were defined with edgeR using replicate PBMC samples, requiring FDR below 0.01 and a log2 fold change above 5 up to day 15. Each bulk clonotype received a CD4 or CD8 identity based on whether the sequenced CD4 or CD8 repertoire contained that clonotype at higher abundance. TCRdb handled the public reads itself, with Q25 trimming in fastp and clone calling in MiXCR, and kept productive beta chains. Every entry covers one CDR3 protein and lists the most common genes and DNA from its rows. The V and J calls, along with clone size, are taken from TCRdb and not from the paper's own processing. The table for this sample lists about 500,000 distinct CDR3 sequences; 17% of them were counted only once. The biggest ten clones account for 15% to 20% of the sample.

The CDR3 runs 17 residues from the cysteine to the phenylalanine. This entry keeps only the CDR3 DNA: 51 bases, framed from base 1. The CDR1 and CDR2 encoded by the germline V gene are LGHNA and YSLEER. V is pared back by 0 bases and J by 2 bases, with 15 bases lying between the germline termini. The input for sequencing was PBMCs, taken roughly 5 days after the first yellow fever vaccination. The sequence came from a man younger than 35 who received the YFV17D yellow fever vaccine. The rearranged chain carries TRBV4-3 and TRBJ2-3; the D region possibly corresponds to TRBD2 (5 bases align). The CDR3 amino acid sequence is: CASSQDWIGLTTDTQYF. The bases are TGCGCCAGCAGCCAAGATTGGATAGGACTCACCACAGATACGCAGTATTTT.